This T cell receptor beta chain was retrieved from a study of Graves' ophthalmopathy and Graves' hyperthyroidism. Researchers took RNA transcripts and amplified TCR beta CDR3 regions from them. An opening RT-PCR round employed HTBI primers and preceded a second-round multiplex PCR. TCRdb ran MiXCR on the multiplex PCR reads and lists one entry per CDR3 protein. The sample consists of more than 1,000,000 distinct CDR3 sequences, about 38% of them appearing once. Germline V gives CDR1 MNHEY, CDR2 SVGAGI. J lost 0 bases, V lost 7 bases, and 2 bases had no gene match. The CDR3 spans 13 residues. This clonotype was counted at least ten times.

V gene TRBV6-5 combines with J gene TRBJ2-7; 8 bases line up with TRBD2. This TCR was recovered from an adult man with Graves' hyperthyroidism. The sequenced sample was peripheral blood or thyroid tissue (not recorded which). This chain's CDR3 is CASTGGGSYEQYF. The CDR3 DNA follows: TGTGCCAGCACCGGGGGGGGCTCCTACGAGCAGTACTTC.